This T cell receptor beta chain was documented in a study of a mutant IDH1 vaccine in newly diagnosed glioma. Overall study context: Standard pretreatment was either radiotherapy, temozolomide, or, for most, radiochemotherapy with temozolomide.

The table came from immunoSEQ multiplex PCR; TCRdb's copy has only in-frame clones and leaves some out. Of about 44,000 clones listed, 81% are singletons. Time point meaning: week 35, safety follow-up. Each vaccine dose was 300 ug of mutant IDH1 20-mer peptide, with topical imiquimod. The CDR3 is 15 amino acids. V was trimmed by 4 bases and J by 8 bases, leaving 18 bases between them. Germline CDR1 reads SEHNR; CDR2 reads FQNEAQ (reference sequence). As to this clone: Its target is unknown.

This specimen was PBMCs, taken from a glioma patient whose treatment included an IDH1 peptide vaccine. The chain couples TRBV7-9 to TRBJ1-3, with D maybe TRBD1 (6 bases). This TCR was sampled from a woman aged 40 to 55 with glioma. Some clones in this sample may be carry-over from other donors' samples. In DNA form, the CDR3 reads TGTGCCAGCAGCTCCACAGGGAATAGTGCATACACCATATATTTT. Residues: CASSSTGNSAYTIYF.